This T cell receptor beta chain was observed in a study of blood T cells in healthy people across ages. Whole-study findings and limits: Researchers said unsorted PBMCs prevented a conclusive naive versus antigen-experienced comparison. The CMV status of each donor remained undetermined, and this could have confounded shifts in expanded clonotypes.

Total RNA extracted from each sample amounted to at least 5.5 micrograms. For the second PCR, which ran for 7 to 11 cycles, a sample-barcoded 5' primer and a J-beta primer mix were used. Each TCR beta cDNA got a 12-nucleotide random molecular identifier. TCRdb fed the 5' RACE reads into MiXCR, producing one record per CDR3 protein. The table records some 1.5 million distinct CDR3 sequences, 25% to 30% of them present only once. This clonotype has only one observation. Antigen specificity is unknown. This could be a read error, since a much larger clone is one nucleotide away. The CDR3 has 17 residues. Germline lookup yields CDR1 SQVTM and CDR2 ANQGSEA. V was shortened by 6 bases and J by 0 bases, with 21 bases between the two germline ends.

Sample: blood. The V and J genes are TRBV29-1 and TRBJ2-1; possible D gene TRBD2, 6 bases. This receptor was identified in a woman in her 30s in good health. This CDR3 is CSVLGGSIVNSYNEQFF. The CDR3 DNA sequence: TGCAGCGTCCTGGGAGGATCCATCGTCAACTCCTACAATGAGCAGTTCTTC.